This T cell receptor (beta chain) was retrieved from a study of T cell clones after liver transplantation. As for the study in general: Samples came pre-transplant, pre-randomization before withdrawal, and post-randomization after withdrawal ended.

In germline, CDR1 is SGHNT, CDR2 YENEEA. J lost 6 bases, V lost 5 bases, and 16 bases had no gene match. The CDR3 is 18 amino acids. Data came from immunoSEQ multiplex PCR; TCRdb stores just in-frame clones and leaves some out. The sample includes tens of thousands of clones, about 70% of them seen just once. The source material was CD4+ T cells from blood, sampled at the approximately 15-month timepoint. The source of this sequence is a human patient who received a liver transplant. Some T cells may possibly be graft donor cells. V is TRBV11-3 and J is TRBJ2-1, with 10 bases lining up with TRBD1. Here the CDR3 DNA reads TGTGCCAGCAGCGCCCTGAATAGATGGGACAGGGGTGGCAATGAGCAGTTCTTC. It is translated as CASSALNRWDRGGNEQFF.